This T cell receptor (beta chain) originates from a study of cytomegalovirus exposure and HLA in healthy donors. Study outcomes and limitations: Further analysis was carried out later, and it showed several of the most significant clusters appearing linked to common viral pathogens. Earlier findings revealed that most TCR beta V segments proved productive either about 87% or about 30% of the time.

A multiplex PCR was run with 60 Vbeta primers and 13 Jbeta primers. Sequencing used immunoSEQ multiplex PCR; TCRdb keeps in-frame clones, though not all of them. The data hold about 130,000 clones, with 60% to 80% observed a single time. The CDR3 has 15 amino acids. V lost 0 bases, J lost 4 bases, and 5 bases stayed unmatched. Germline CDR1 is MNHEY and CDR2 is SVGAGI. With regard to this clone: The antigen is undetermined.

The chain employs TRBV6-5 and TRBJ1-1; TRBD1 aligns across 7 bases. The source of this sequence is a woman aged 55-69 years in good health and CMV-seronegative. Sequencing used PBMCs. The CDR3: CASSYSRAGGTEAFF. The CDR3 bases are TGTGCCAGCAGTTACTCTCGTGCAGGGGGCACTGAAGCTTTCTTT.